One sample yielded the 8 T cell receptor beta chains listed below, sequenced in a study of metastatic and nonmetastatic thyroid tumors. No treatment had been given to any patient before thyroid surgery. TCRdb re-analyzed the PCR reads through MiXCR. The table records around 59,000 clones, roughly 15% of them present only once. What was sequenced was blood. The receptor source for this set is a male donor with papillary thyroid cancer or a benign thyroid nodule (not recorded which). Some clones in this sample may be carry-over from other donors' samples.

As for this clone: Relative to the germline gene, one junction end is altered; a read error may explain this. The V gene is TRBV19, the J gene TRBJ2-3, with TRBD2 identical over 10 bases. This CDR3 comprises 16 residues. Germline values: CDR1 LNHDA, CDR2 SQIVND (reference sequence). DNA of the CDR3: TGTGCCAGTAGTCGGACTAGCGGTGTAAGCACAGATATGCAGTATTTT. This translates into CASSRTSGVSTDMQYF.

This clone was seen many times. The CDR3 DNA follows: TGTGCCAGCAGTTTATTTGGGGGGGGTAATGGCTACACCTTC. Translated, it gives CASSLFGGGNGYTF. The chain recombines TRBV28 with TRBJ1-2; possible D gene TRBD1, 5 bases. Germline V gene lookup returns CDR1 MDHEN and CDR2 SYDVKM. The CDR3 loop spans 14 amino acids. Trimming stripped 1 base from V and 6 bases from J, with 12 bases between.

This clone has a count of ten or more. This chain joins TRBV7-9 and TRBJ1-1; tentative D call: TRBD1 (6 bases). The CDR3 totals 14 residues. Between the trimmed V and J ends, which lost 2 bases and 2 bases, there was a span of 9 bases. Germline values: CDR1 SEHNR, CDR2 FQNEAQ (reference sequence). As DNA, the CDR3 is TGTGCCAGCAGCTTAACACAGGGTAACACTGAAGCTTTCTTT. Translated: CASSLTQGNTEAFF.

This clone appeared many times. The chain uses TRBV27 and TRBJ1-5; D gene unclear. The CDR3 spans 15 residues. Trimming removed 2 bases at V and 0 bases at J, with 8 bases between. Germline V gene data show CDR1 as MNHEY and CDR2 as SMNVEV (reference sequence). The CDR3 coding sequence is TGTGCCAGCAGTTTAGAGATGTCTAGCAATCAGCCCCAGCATTTT. Amino acids: CASSLEMSSNQPQHF.

This clone appeared many times. The V and J genes are TRBV7-9 and TRBJ2-3; 10 nucleotides match TRBD1. V was pared by 3 bases and J by 4 bases, with 4 bases of the junction left unmatched. The CDR3 consists of 15 residues. From germline, CDR1 is SEHNR and CDR2 FQNEAQ (reference sequence). CDR3 sequence: CASSFGQGVPDTQYF. As DNA, the CDR3 is TGTGCCAGCAGCTTTGGACAGGGGGTCCCAGATACGCAGTATTTT.

This clone was picked up many times. The J gene is TRBJ1-5, the V gene TRBV28, with D possibly matching TRBD1 (6 bases). Germline V gene sequence: CDR1 MDHEN, CDR2 SYDVKM. V was pared by 2 bases and J by 0 bases, with 17 bases between. There are 18 residues in the CDR3. This CDR3 reads CASSLGRGSVSSNQPQHF. CDR3 sequence (DNA): TGTGCCAGCAGTTTAGGGAGGGGGAGTGTGAGTAGCAATCAGCCCCAGCATTTT.

This clone came up many times. The V call is TRBV6-1, the J call TRBJ2-4; 12 bases match TRBD2. Per the germline V gene, CDR1 is MNHNS and CDR2 is SASEGT. The CDR3 runs 18 residues. The junction had 8 bases not matched to a gene; V was cut back by 4 bases and J by 1 base. The DNA for the CDR3 is TGTGCCAGCAGTGCAAGCTCCGGACTAGCGGGGGCCAAAAACATTCAGTACTTC. It yields the protein CASSASSGLAGAKNIQYF.

Many counts were recorded for this clone. The chain is built from TRBV7-9 and TRBJ2-2, with D perhaps given as TRBD1 or TRBD2 (5 bases each). Trimming stripped 3 bases from V and 6 bases from J, with 5 bases between. The CDR3 covers 12 residues. Germline lookup yields CDR1 SEHNR and CDR2 FQNEAQ (reference sequence). Here the CDR3 DNA reads TGTGCCAGCAGCTTGGGGGCCGGGGAGCTGTTTTTT. Its protein is CASSLGAGELFF.